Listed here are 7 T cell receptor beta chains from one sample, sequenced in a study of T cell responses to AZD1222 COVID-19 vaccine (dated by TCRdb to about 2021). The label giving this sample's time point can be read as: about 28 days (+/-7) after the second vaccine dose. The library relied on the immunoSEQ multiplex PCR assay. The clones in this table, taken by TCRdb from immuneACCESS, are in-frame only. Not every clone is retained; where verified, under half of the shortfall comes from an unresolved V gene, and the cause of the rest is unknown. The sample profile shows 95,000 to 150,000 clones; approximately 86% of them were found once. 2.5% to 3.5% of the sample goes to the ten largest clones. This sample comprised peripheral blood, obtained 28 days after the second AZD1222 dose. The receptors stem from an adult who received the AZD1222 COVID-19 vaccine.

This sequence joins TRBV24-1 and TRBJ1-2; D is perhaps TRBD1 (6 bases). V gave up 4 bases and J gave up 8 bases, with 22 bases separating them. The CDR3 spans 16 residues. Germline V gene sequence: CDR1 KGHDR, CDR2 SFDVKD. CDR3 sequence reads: CATSEPGAIPWGGYTF. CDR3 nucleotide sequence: TGTGCCACCAGTGAGCCGGGGGCAATTCCTTGGGGAGGCTACACCTTC.

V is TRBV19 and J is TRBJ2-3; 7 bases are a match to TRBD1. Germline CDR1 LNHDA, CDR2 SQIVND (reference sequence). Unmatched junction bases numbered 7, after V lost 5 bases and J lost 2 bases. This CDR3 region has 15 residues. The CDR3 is CASSLDDRVTDTQYF. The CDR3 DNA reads TGTGCCAGTAGTCTGGACGACAGGGTCACAGATACGCAGTATTTT.

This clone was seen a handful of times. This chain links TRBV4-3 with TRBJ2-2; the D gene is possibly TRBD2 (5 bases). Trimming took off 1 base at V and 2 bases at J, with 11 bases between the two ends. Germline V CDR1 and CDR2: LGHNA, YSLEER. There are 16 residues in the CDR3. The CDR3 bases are TGCGCCAGCAGCCAAGGGGAGAATCTTAACACCGGGGAGCTGTTTTTT. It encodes CASSQGENLNTGELFF.

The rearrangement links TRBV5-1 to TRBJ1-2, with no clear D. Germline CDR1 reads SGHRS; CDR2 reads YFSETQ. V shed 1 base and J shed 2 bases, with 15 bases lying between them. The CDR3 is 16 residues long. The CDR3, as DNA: TGCGCCAGCAGCTTGTCCAATCCCGGTCGAAACTATGGCTACACCTTC. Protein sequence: CASSLSNPGRNYGYTF.

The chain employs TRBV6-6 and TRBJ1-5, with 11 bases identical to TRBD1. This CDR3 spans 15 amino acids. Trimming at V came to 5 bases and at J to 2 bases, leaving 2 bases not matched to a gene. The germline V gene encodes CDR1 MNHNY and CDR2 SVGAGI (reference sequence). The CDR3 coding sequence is TGTGCCAGCAGTGGACAGGGGGCCGGCAATCAGCCCCAGCATTTT. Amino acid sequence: CASSGQGAGNQPQHF.

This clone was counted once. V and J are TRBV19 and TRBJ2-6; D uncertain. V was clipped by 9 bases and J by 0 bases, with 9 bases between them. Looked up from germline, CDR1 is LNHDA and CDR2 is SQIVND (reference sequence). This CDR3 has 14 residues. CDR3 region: CASRPSSGANVLTF. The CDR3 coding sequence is TGTGCCAGCCGACCATCCTCTGGGGCCAACGTCCTGACTTTC.

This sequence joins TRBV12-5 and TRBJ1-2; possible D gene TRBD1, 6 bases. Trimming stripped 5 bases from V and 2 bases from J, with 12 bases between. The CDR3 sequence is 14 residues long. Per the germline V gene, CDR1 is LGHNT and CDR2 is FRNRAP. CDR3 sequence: CASGTGQLNYGYTF. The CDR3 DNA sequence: TGTGCTAGTGGTACCGGACAGTTAAACTATGGCTACACCTTC.